A selection of T cell receptor beta chains follows, all from one sample in a study of T-cell reconstitution after alpha-beta-depleted transplantation in children. MiXCR, run by TCRdb on the PCR reads, gives a single entry per CDR3 protein. The data contain some 500,000 distinct CDR3 sequences, around 18% of them singletons. The sample consisted of PBMCs from the stem cell graft donor, taken from the stem cell graft. These receptors all come from a human donor who donated a stem cell graft to a child with acute lymphoblastic leukemia. CDR3s include the opening cysteine and the closing phenylalanine or tryptophan. A D gene is named only where the DNA matches it firmly. Where a row states a size, it is once, few, many or the class of an expanded clone; other rows omit it.

size: many; V: TRBV5-1; J: TRBJ2-7; D: .; CDR3: CASRGQNLLEQYF; DNA: TGCGCCAGCCGAGGACAGAACCTACTCGAGCAGTACTTC
size: few; V: TRBV12-3/TRBV12-4; J: TRBJ2-5; D: TRBD1; CDR3: CASSWNRDRDYQETQYF; DNA: TGTGCCAGCAGTTGGAACCGGGACAGAGATTACCAAGAGACCCAGTACTTC
size: few; V: TRBV12-3/TRBV12-4; J: TRBJ2-5; D: .; CDR3: CASSLSDVEETQYF; DNA: TGTGCCAGCAGCCTCTCCGACGTTGAAGAGACCCAGTACTTC
size: .; V: TRBV4-1; J: TRBJ2-7; D: .; CDR3: CASSYYSGPDRWIYEQYF; DNA: TGCGCCAGCAGCTACTACTCGGGACCAGACAGGTGGATCTACGAGCAGTACTTC
size: few; V: TRBV27; J: TRBJ2-7; D: TRBD2; CDR3: CASSRVAGLYEQYF; DNA: TGTGCCAGCAGCCGGGTAGCGGGATTATACGAGCAGTACTTC
size: .; V: TRBV12-3/TRBV12-4; J: TRBJ2-1; D: .; CDR3: CASSFGLTEANEQFF; DNA: TGTGCCAGCAGTTTTGGACTCACCGAGGCCAATGAGCAGTTCTTC
size: .; V: TRBV13; J: TRBJ1-1; D: TRBD1; CDR3: CASSLTTGEGEAFF; DNA: TGTGCCAGCAGCCTAACGACAGGGGAAGGCGAAGCTTTCTTT
size: few; V: TRBV29-1; J: TRBJ2-7; D: TRBD1; CDR3: CSTLTTGGSEQYF; DNA: TGCAGCACCCTGACGACAGGGGGTAGTGAGCAGTACTTC
size: .; V: TRBV13; J: TRBJ1-4; D: .; CDR3: CASSWQWGDEKLFF; DNA: TGTGCCAGCAGCTGGCAATGGGGCGATGAAAAACTGTTTTTT
size: few; V: TRBV24-1; J: TRBJ1-1; D: .; CDR3: CATSGGRSTEAFF; DNA: TGTGCCACCAGTGGCGGACGGTCCACTGAAGCTTTCTTT
size: .; V: TRBV14; J: TRBJ1-1; D: .; CDR3: CASSSRTLVTEAFF; DNA: TGTGCCAGCAGCTCCCGGACCCTGGTCACTGAAGCTTTCTTT
size: .; V: TRBV7-9; J: TRBJ1-2; D: TRBD1; CDR3: CASSSTATDRVRGYTF; DNA: TGTGCCAGCAGCTCGACAGCAACCGACAGGGTTCGTGGCTACACCTTC
size: many; V: TRBV29-1; J: TRBJ2-5; D: .; CDR3: CSVVMGGTHGETQYF; DNA: TGCAGCGTTGTGATGGGGGGGACACATGGGGAGACCCAGTACTTC
size: .; V: TRBV7-9; J: TRBJ2-5; D: .; CDR3: CASSLGVKEVETQYF; DNA: TGTGCCAGCAGCTTAGGTGTAAAAGAGGTGGAGACCCAGTACTTC
size: .; V: TRBV25-1; J: TRBJ1-4; D: .; CDR3: CASSAPGGRFEKLFF; DNA: TGTGCCAGCAGTGCCCCGGGGGGGAGGTTTGAAAAACTGTTTTTT
size: .; V: TRBV6-5; J: TRBJ2-7; D: .; CDR3: CASSYSGSPSYEQYF; DNA: TGTGCCAGCAGTTACTCCGGCAGTCCCTCCTACGAGCAGTACTTC
size: few; V: TRBV20-1; J: TRBJ2-2; D: TRBD1; CDR3: CSAAGQVGEGDTGELFF; DNA: TGCAGTGCTGCTGGACAGGTGGGAGAGGGGGACACCGGGGAGCTGTTTTTT
size: .; V: TRBV5-1; J: TRBJ2-1; D: .; CDR3: CASSLVAGQGNEQFF; DNA: TGCGCCAGCAGCTTGGTAGCAGGGCAAGGGAATGAGCAGTTCTTC
size: few; V: TRBV9; J: TRBJ2-5; D: .; CDR3: CASSESWGAAETQYF; DNA: TGTGCCAGCAGCGAATCCTGGGGGGCTGCAGAGACCCAGTACTTC
size: few; V: TRBV7-2; J: TRBJ2-1; D: .; CDR3: CASGPDTTYNEQFF; DNA: TGTGCCAGCGGTCCGGACACCACCTACAATGAGCAGTTCTTC
size: .; V: TRBV24-1; J: TRBJ2-1; D: .; CDR3: CATSDYYNEQFF; DNA: TGTGCCACCTCAGACTACTACAATGAGCAGTTCTTC
size: few; V: TRBV29-1; J: TRBJ1-1; D: .; CDR3: CSVEWGTLNTEAFF; DNA: TGCAGCGTTGAGTGGGGAACCCTGAACACTGAAGCTTTCTTT
size: few; V: TRBV12-3/TRBV12-4; J: TRBJ1-2; D: .; CDR3: CASRLSGTPSYGYTF; DNA: TGTGCCAGCAGACTGTCCGGGACCCCTTCCTATGGCTACACCTTC
size: .; V: TRBV3-1; J: TRBJ2-7; D: .; CDR3: CASSLVTPPYEQYF; DNA: TGTGCCAGCAGCCTCGTAACCCCCCCCTACGAGCAGTACTTC
size: .; V: TRBV7-2; J: TRBJ2-1; D: .; CDR3: CASSSIQGNEQFF; DNA: TGTGCCAGCAGCTCAATACAGGGCAATGAGCAGTTCTTC
size: .; V: TRBV28; J: TRBJ2-7; D: .; CDR3: CASSFFPQFTYEQYF; DNA: TGTGCCAGCAGTTTTTTTCCTCAGTTTACCTACGAGCAGTACTTC
size: few; V: TRBV12-3/TRBV12-4; J: TRBJ2-1; D: TRBD1; CDR3: CASSLSRGRDEQFF; DNA: TGTGCCAGCAGTTTATCGAGGGGGCGGGATGAGCAGTTCTTC
size: .; V: TRBV29-1; J: TRBJ2-2; D: TRBD2; CDR3: CSVEVVAGNTGELFF; DNA: TGCAGCGTTGAGGTGGTAGCGGGTAACACCGGGGAGCTGTTTTTT
size: many; V: TRBV7-3; J: TRBJ2-1; D: .; CDR3: CASSLTGGENEQFF; DNA: TGTGCCAGCAGCTTAACCGGGGGCGAAAATGAGCAGTTCTTC
size: few; V: TRBV4-1; J: TRBJ2-5; D: .; CDR3: CASRIAGGETQYF; DNA: TGCGCCAGCAGGATCGCGGGTGGAGAGACCCAGTACTTC
size: .; V: TRBV4-1; J: TRBJ2-7; D: .; CDR3: CASSYTGRGSKSNYEQYF; DNA: TGCGCCAGCAGCTACACAGGGCGCGGATCGAAGAGTAACTACGAGCAGTACTTC
size: once; V: TRBV6-5; J: TRBJ2-2; D: .; CDR3: CASSPAKGELFF; DNA: TGTGCCAGCAGCCCAGCAAAAGGGGAGCTGTTTTTT
size: few; V: TRBV7-9; J: TRBJ2-3; D: TRBD2; CDR3: CASSLGGLVPDTQYF; DNA: TGTGCCAGCAGCTTAGGGGGACTAGTGCCAGATACGCAGTATTTT
size: few; V: TRBV7-9; J: TRBJ2-1; D: .; CDR3: CASSPPGVPYNEQFF; DNA: TGTGCCAGCAGCCCCCCGGGAGTCCCCTACAATGAGCAGTTCTTC
size: few; V: TRBV20-1; J: TRBJ2-7; D: TRBD1; CDR3: CSAHPGQAVYEQYF; DNA: TGCAGTGCCCATCCGGGACAGGCAGTCTACGAGCAGTACTTC
size: .; V: TRBV21-1; J: TRBJ2-5; D: .; CDR3: CASLPGRTGETQYF; DNA: TGTGCCAGCCTCCCGGGACGGACGGGGGAGACCCAGTACTTC
size: few; V: TRBV5-1; J: TRBJ2-2; D: .; CDR3: CASSLIGTPKAVGELFF; DNA: TGCGCCAGCAGCTTGATAGGGACCCCAAAAGCCGTCGGGGAGCTGTTTTTT
size: .; V: TRBV12-3/TRBV12-4; J: TRBJ1-4; D: .; CDR3: CASGNVGQEKLFF; DNA: TGTGCCAGCGGAAATGTCGGGCAGGAAAAACTGTTTTTT
size: few; V: TRBV30; J: TRBJ2-3; D: .; CDR3: CARDFSTDTQYF; DNA: TGTGCAAGGGATTTTAGCACAGATACGCAGTATTTT
size: few; V: TRBV7-9; J: TRBJ2-7; D: .; CDR3: CASSPPERTYEQYF; DNA: TGTGCCAGCAGCCCACCCGAACGAACCTACGAGCAGTACTTC
size: .; V: TRBV5-1; J: TRBJ1-1; D: .; CDR3: CASRDGANTEAFF; DNA: TGCGCCAGCAGGGATGGGGCTAACACTGAAGCTTTCTTT
size: .; V: TRBV11-2; J: TRBJ2-1; D: .; CDR3: CASSPGWSSYNEQFF; DNA: TGTGCCAGCAGCCCAGGCTGGAGCTCCTACAATGAGCAGTTCTTC